This T cell receptor beta chain was captured in a study of PD-L1 blockade in urothelial cancer. Germline CDR1 and CDR2: MNHEY and SMNVEV (reference sequence). CDR3 length: 20 residues. V trimming: 7 bases; J trimming: 0 bases; junction bases outside the gene matches: 20. Only a few counts were recorded for this clone. Its antigen is not identified. Study-wide points: When measured at 3 weeks, tumor-associated blood clones expanded more in durable-benefit patients.

Only in-frame clones appear in the TCRdb table, and some are missing; sequencing was by immunoSEQ multiplex PCR. Of about 51,000 clones listed, 70% to 90% were seen once; the top ten hold around 16%. Sequenced here: PBMCs, sampled around atezolizumab (anti-PD-L1) treatment. The sequence derives from a man aged 55-75 years with urothelial cancer. The chain uses TRBV27 and TRBJ2-4, with 8 positions matching TRBD2. CDR3 sequence (DNA): TGTGCCAGCATCCCATCGGGGCGGGAGGCCCTCTTTAAAGCCAAAAACATTCAGTACTTC. Translating gives CASIPSGREALFKAKNIQYF.